Many counts were recorded for the clone carrying this TCR beta chain. This entry belongs to a study of T cells in Graves' hyperthyroidism and ophthalmopathy. Study-wide context: The authors collected peripheral blood at initial diagnosis, before any treatment.

This CDR3 comprises 12 residues. From germline, CDR1 is LGHDT and CDR2 YNNKEL (reference sequence). The trim removed 1 base at V and 13 bases at J, leaving 4 bases unmatched. Amplification of TCR beta CDR3 regions used RNA as the template. TCR CDR3 underwent first-round RT-PCR with the HTBI primer set. MiXCR, run by TCRdb on the multiplex PCR reads, gives a single entry per CDR3 protein. The table has a few hundred thousand distinct CDR3 sequences, roughly 14% seen once. The PBMCs were taken from less than 11 ml of fresh peripheral blood. What was sequenced was blood. The gene calls are TRBV3-1 and TRBJ2-5, with 9 bases that match TRBD2. This receptor was obtained from a woman under 40 with Graves' ophthalmopathy. The CDR3 region is CASSQASGVGYF. The CDR3 DNA sequence: TGTGCCAGCAGCCAAGCTAGCGGGGTGGGGTACTTC.